This TCR beta chain came from a study of T cell repertoires in cytomegalovirus infection. TCRdb reprocessed the reads with MiXCR, giving one entry per CDR3 protein. Among 160,000 or so distinct CDR3 sequences listed, approximately 17% were seen once. The length of the CDR3 is 13 residues. Trimming left V 1 base short and J 4 bases short, with 8 bases between. Germline V gene lookup returns CDR1 SGHVS and CDR2 FNYEAQ. Notes on the study in general: Dominating the ex vivo response were HLA-C-restricted CMV-specific TCR beta clonotypes. Using cumulative public TCR beta family frequency, the authors identified those who carried CMV together with the relevant HLA.

This clonotype was detected a few times. What it recognizes is unknown. The sample taken for sequencing was CD8+ T cells from PBMCs. This chain connects TRBV7-6 to TRBJ2-7; D ambiguous. The sequence was obtained from a human donor in good health (CMV status not recorded). Some clones in this sample may be carry-over from other donors' samples. The CDR3 DNA reads as TGTGCCAGCAGCTTAGGCCCCAGATACGAGCAGTACTTC. This codes for CASSLGPRYEQYF.